The entry below gives a single T cell receptor (beta chain) sequence along with its context. Its antigen is not identified. TCRdb ran MiXCR on the reads and lists one entry per CDR3 protein. The data show about 530,000 distinct CDR3 sequences, about 30% seen once. The data belong to a study of T cell repertoires in cytomegalovirus infection. About the research overall: Evidence of both CMV infection and a matching HLA type came from public TCR beta signatures. Study findings and constraints: Based on cumulative public TCR beta family frequency, carriers of CMV plus the relevant HLA were identified. HLA-C-restricted CMV-specific TCR beta clonotypes prevailed in the ex vivo response.

Germline loops: CDR1 MNHEY, CDR2 SVGEGT. Trimming took 8 bases from V and 4 from J; bases not matched to a gene: 14. The CDR3 sequence is 17 residues long. The sequenced sample was PBMCs. The chain couples TRBV6-2 or TRBV6-3 to TRBJ2-7; 13 bases line up with TRBD2. The source of this sequence is a human donor in good health (CMV status not recorded). Some clones in this sample may be carry-over from other donors' samples. CDR3: CASSSDGTSGNRYEQYV. CDR3 in DNA: TGTGCCAGCTCCTCCGACGGGACTAGCGGGAATAGGTACGAGCAGTACGTC.